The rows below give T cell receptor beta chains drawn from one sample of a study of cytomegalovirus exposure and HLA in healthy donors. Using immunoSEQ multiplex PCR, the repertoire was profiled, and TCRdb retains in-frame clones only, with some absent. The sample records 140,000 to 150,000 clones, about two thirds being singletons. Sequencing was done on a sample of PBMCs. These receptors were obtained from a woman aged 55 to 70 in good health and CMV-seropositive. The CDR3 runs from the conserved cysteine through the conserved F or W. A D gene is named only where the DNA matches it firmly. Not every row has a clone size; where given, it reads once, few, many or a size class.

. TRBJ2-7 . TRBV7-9 TGTGCCAGCAGCTTAGAGTCTACAGAGAACTACGAGCAGTACTTC CASSLESTENYEQYF
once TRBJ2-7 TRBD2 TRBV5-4 TGTGCCAGCAGCAACGCCCAGGCCGGACTAGCGGGAAACGAGCAGTACTTC CASSNAQAGLAGNEQYF
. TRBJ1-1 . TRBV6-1 TGTGCCAGCAGTGTTTTAGGGCCGGGGGACACTGAAGCTTTCTTT CASSVLGPGDTEAFF
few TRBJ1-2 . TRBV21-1 TGTGCCAGCATCCAAGGAGGGGACCGGGAAACCGTTTCCTATGGCTACACCTTC CASIQGGDRETVSYGYTF
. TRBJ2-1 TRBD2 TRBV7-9 TGTGCCAGCAGCTTACTAGCGGGCCTGAGCTCCTACAATGAGCAGTTCTTC CASSLLAGLSSYNEQFF
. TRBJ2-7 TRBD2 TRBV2 TGTGCCAGCAGTGCAAGCGGGGGAGCCTACGAGCAGTACTTC CASSASGGAYEQYF
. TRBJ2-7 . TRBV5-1 TGCGCCAGCAGCTGGCAGTTTGACAATCCCCTAACCTACGAGCAGTACTTC CASSWQFDNPLTYEQYF
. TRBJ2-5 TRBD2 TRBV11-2 TGTGCCAGCAGCTTAGTGGTGGCGGGAGGGCCGCGAGAGACCCAGTACTTC CASSLVVAGGPRETQYF
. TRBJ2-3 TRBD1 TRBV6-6 TGTGCCAGCAGCTCCCGACAGGGGGGTCGGTCAGATACGCAGTATTTT CASSSRQGGRSDTQYF
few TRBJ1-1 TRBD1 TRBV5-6 TGTGCCAGCAGCCTTTGGACAGGGGAAGGCACTGAAGCTTTCTTT CASSLWTGEGTEAFF
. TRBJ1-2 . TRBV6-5 TGTGCCAGCAGTGTCAAGGGGATGTTTGGCTACACCTTC CASSVKGMFGYTF
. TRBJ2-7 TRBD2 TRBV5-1 TGCGCCAGCAGCTTGGACCGGGGGAGGGACGAGCAGTACTTC CASSLDRGRDEQYF
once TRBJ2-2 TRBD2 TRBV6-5 TGTGCCAGCACCAGCGGGAGTCGGGCCGGGGAGCTGTTTTTT CASTSGSRAGELFF
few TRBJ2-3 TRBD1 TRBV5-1 TGCGCCAGCGCCGATACAGGGGACGTAGCAGATACGCAGTATTTT CASADTGDVADTQYF
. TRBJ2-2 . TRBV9 TGTGCCAGCAGCGTAGACCAGGGCTACGGGGAGCTGTTTTTT CASSVDQGYGELFF
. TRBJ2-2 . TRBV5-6 TGTGCCAGCAGCTCAAGGACGGGAAAGCTGTTTTTT CASSSRTGKLFF
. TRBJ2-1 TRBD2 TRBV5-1 TGCGCCAGCAGCAAGAACGAGGGACTAGCCAATGAGCAGTTCTTC CASSKNEGLANEQFF
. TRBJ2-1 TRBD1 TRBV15 TGTGCCACCAGCAGAGATCGCACAGGGGTTCGTGAGCAGTTCTTC CATSRDRTGVREQFF
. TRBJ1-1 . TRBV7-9 TGTGCCAGCAGCGGGAACAGGGCTGACACTGAAGCTTTCTTT CASSGNRADTEAFF
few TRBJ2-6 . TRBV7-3 TGTGCCAGCAGCTTGGCGCCCTCCACAGGTTCTGGGGCCAACGTCCTGACTTTC CASSLAPSTGSGANVLTF
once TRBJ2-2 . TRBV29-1 TGCAGCGCAGAGGGGGATGCATCCGGGGAGCTGTTTTTT CSAEGDASGELFF
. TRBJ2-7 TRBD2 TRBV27 TGTGCCAGCAGGCGTACTGCGACTAGCGGGTTATCCTACGAGCAGTACTTC CASRRTATSGLSYEQYF
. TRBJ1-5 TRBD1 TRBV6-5 TGTGCCAGCAGTGTTGACAGGGTCGGCCAGCCCCAGCATTTT CASSVDRVGQPQHF
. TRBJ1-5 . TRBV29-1 TGCAGCGTAAGGCAGGGAGGGCAGCCCCAGCATTTT CSVRQGGQPQHF
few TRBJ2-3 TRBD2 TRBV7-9 TGTGCCAGCAGCTCGGGACTAGCAAACACAGATACGCAGTATTTT CASSSGLANTDTQYF
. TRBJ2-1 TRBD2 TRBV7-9 TGTGCCAGCAGCCCCCATTACAGAGCGGGGTCCTACAATGAGCAGTTCTTC CASSPHYRAGSYNEQFF
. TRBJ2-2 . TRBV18 TGTGCCAGCTCACCACCGCAGGGAAGGGACACCGGGGAGCTGTTTTTT CASSPPQGRDTGELFF
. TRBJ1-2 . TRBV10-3 TGTGCCATCAGAGGGGACTATGGCTACACCTTC CAIRGDYGYTF
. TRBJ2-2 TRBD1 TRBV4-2 TGTGCCAGCAGCCGCAGGGGACAGGGGGCCGGGGAGCTGTTTTTT CASSRRGQGAGELFF
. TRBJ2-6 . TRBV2 TGTGCCAGCAGTGAAGGGCATCTTGGGGCCAACGTCCTGACTTTC CASSEGHLGANVLTF
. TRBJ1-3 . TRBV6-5 TGTGCCAGCAGGACCGACCAAGGGGTGCGAAACACCATATATTTT CASRTDQGVRNTIYF
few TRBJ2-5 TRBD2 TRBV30 TGTGCCTGGAGTGTACGGGTTAGCGGGGGCCAAGAGACCCAGTACTTC CAWSVRVSGGQETQYF
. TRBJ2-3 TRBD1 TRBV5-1 TGCGCCAGCAGCACCTCGACAGGGGGCACAGATACGCAGTATTTT CASSTSTGGTDTQYF
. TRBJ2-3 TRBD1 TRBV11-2 TGTGCCAGCAGTCTCCCCCGACAGGGGAGGGATACGCAGTATTTT CASSLPRQGRDTQYF
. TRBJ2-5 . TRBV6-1 TGTGCCAGCAGTGGATACGGGCAAGGGGCCCAGTACTTC CASSGYGQGAQYF
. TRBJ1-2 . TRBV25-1 TGTGCCAGCAGTGCCAGGGATGGCTACACCTTC CASSARDGYTF
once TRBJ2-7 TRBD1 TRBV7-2 TGTGCCAGCAGCTTCATCGGGACAGGTACCCACGAGCAGTACTTC CASSFIGTGTHEQYF
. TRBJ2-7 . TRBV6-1 TGTGCCAGCAGTGACCCGGGCTACGAGCAGTACTTC CASSDPGYEQYF
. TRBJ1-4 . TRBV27 TGTGCCAGCAGTTCCCAAAGGGGGGGCCTTGAAAAACTGTTTTTT CASSSQRGGLEKLFF
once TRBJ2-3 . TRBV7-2 TGTGCCAGCAGCTTAGCATTTAGGGGCAGGGAGGCAGATACGCAGTATTTT CASSLAFRGREADTQYF
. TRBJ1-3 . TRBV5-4 TGTGCCAGCAGCTTGCCAGGGCAGGAAAACACCATATATTTT CASSLPGQENTIYF
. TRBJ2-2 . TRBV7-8 TGTGCCAGCAGGTTCCTTGTCGGCGGGGAGCTGTTTTTT CASRFLVGGELFF
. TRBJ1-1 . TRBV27 TGTGCCAGCACCCGAAGCGGGGTCTTAGGCACTGAAGCTTTCTTT CASTRSGVLGTEAFF
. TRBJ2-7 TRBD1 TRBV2 TGTGCCAGCAAAATTTGGGACAGGGGGCACGAGCAGTACTTC CASKIWDRGHEQYF
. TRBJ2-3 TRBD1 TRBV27 TGTGCCAGCAGTTTACAAACACCGGGACAGGGCCCTCGTAGCACAGATACGCAGTATTTT CASSLQTPGQGPRSTDTQYF
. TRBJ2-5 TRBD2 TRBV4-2 TGTGCCAGCAGCCAAGATTATACTAGCGTTGAGACCCAGTACTTC CASSQDYTSVETQYF
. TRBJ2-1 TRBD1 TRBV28 TGTGCCAGCAGTTCTCGGGACAGAGAGTTCTTC CASSSRDREFF
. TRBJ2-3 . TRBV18 TGTGCCAGCTCACCACCGACAGTGCGAGATACGCAGTATTTT CASSPPTVRDTQYF